The 7 T cell receptor beta chains in this list originate from one sample, sequenced in a study of vaccination and CD4 T cells after COVID-19. Scientists ran DNA taken from cultured CD4+ T cells through the Oncomine TCR Beta short-read assay for sequencing. TCRdb re-derived calls from the PCR reads in MiXCR, one entry per CDR3 protein. Among 25,000 to 30,000 distinct CDR3 sequences listed, around 64% were seen once. Which antigens these TCRs recognize remains unknown. As to treatment: approximately nine-day PBMC culture with coronavirus spike peptide pools or control peptides (ViraFEST assay). The specimen was CD4+ T cells from blood, cultured in vitro, collected after SARS-CoV-2 vaccination. These receptor sequences come from a human donor who received a COVID-19 vaccine.

This clonotype has only a few counts. This chain connects TRBV30 to TRBJ1-2; 9 bases are a match to TRBD1. V lost 3 bases and J lost 3; bases outside the gene matches: 5. There are 14 residues in the CDR3. The germline V gene has CDR1 GTSNPN and CDR2 SVGIG (reference sequence). CDR3 residues: CAWRHRGRDYGYTF. The CDR3 DNA is TGTGCCTGGAGACACAGGGGGCGGGACTATGGCTACACCTTC.

This clonotype was observed a few times. This chain uses TRBV19 with TRBJ1-3; D unclear. V was pared by 5 bases and J by 1 base, with 18 bases between. The CDR3 is 17 residues long. Germline assignment: CDR1 LNHDA and CDR2 SQIVND (reference sequence). This chain's CDR3 is CASSPRRRPTSGNTIYF. In DNA, the CDR3 is TGTGCCAGTAGTCCCCGTCGGAGGCCGACGTCTGGAAACACCATATATTTT.

This chain connects TRBV20-1 to TRBJ1-5, with D unclear. CDR1 and CDR2 (germline): DFQATT, SNEGSKA (reference sequence). V lost 6 bases and J 2 bases, leaving 14 bases between the germline ends. CDR3 length equals 14 residues. The CDR3 nucleotides are TGCAGTGCCAGCCCCAGTAACGGCAATCAGCCCCAGCATTTT. This encodes CSASPSNGNQPQHF.

The chain uses TRBV10-3 and TRBJ1-3; D is unresolved. The V end lost 10 bases, the J end lost 0 bases, and 10 bases lay between the germline ends. The CDR3 has 13 amino acids. CDR1 is ENHRY, CDR2 SYGVKD, per germline. CDR3 region: CASTGYSGNTIYF. Written as DNA, the CDR3 is TGTGCCAGCACTGGCTACTCTGGAAACACCATATATTTT.

The gene calls are TRBV30 and TRBJ1-5; 7 bases are a match to TRBD1. The germline gives CDR1 GTSNPN, CDR2 SVGIG (reference sequence). The J segment lost 3 bases and the V segment lost 1 base, leaving 9 bases of the junction unmatched. This CDR3 spans 16 amino acids. CDR3 sequence reads: CAWSAPTTGVNQPQHF. CDR3 bases: TGTGCCTGGAGTGCCCCTACTACAGGGGTCAATCAGCCCCAGCATTTT.

V and J are TRBV20-1 and TRBJ1-5; D is possibly TRBD1 (5 bases). Germline CDR1 is DFQATT and CDR2 is SNEGSKA (reference sequence). The V end was cut by 5 bases, the J end by 6 bases, with 11 bases between. The CDR3 sequence is 12 residues long. CDR3 coding DNA: TGCAGTGCTGCCCTGGGGGGTCAGCCCCAGCATTTT. Its translation: CSAALGGQPQHF.

The gene calls are TRBV4-2 and TRBJ1-2; D may be TRBD1 (5 bases). Deletions cut 0 bases from V and 6 bases from J, with 11 bases between. This CDR3 has 14 amino acids. CDR1 and CDR2 (germline): LGHNA, YNFKEQ. The DNA for the CDR3 is TGTGCCAGCAGCCAAGATTCCCGGGGGAATGGCTACACCTTC. Protein: CASSQDSRGNGYTF.